Below, 26 T cell receptor beta chains from the same sample are listed, as sequenced in a study of Graves' ophthalmopathy and Graves' hyperthyroidism. The study amplified TCR beta CDR3 regions using RNA transcripts. The first round was an RT-PCR with HTBI primers, and the second round was a multiplex PCR. In TCRdb, the multiplex PCR reads were re-called with MiXCR into one record per CDR3 protein. The sample carries approximately 700,000 distinct CDR3 sequences, approximately 40% recorded once. The sequenced sample consisted of peripheral blood. These TCRs come from an adult man with Graves' ophthalmopathy.

The CDR3 reads CSAYPGLAGLSYEQYF. CDR3 bases: TGCAGTGCTTATCCGGGACTAGCGGGGCTCTCCTACGAGCAGTACTTC. This chain links TRBV20-1 with TRBJ2-7; 13 nucleotides match TRBD2. Germline assignment: CDR1 DFQATT and CDR2 SNEGSKA (reference sequence). The CDR3 is 16 residues long. J gave up 0 bases and V 5 bases, and 7 bases lay outside the gene matches.

The V and J genes are TRBV7-9 and TRBJ2-7, with TRBD2 identical over 10 bases. The CDR3 has 15 residues. The V gene's germline CDR1 is SEHNR and CDR2 FQNEAQ (reference sequence). After removal of 5 bases from V and 4 bases from J, the junction contained 8 bases not matched to a gene. CDR3 residues: CASSQVTSGDYEQYF. The DNA of the CDR3 is TGTGCCAGCAGCCAAGTCACTAGCGGGGATTACGAGCAGTACTTC.

The chain has TRBV7-2 and TRBJ1-1; unclear D gene. Germline V gene lookup returns CDR1 SGHTA and CDR2 FQGNSA. Deletions cut 0 bases from V and 10 bases from J, with 12 bases between. The CDR3 is 13 amino acids. For the CDR3, the DNA is TGTGCCAGCAGCTTAGCGGGTCTCGGTGGAGCTTTCTTT. The encoded protein is CASSLAGLGGAFF.

J is TRBJ1-1 and V is TRBV2, with D possibly being TRBD1 (5 bases). This CDR3 has 13 residues. V was pared by 8 bases and J by 3 bases, with 13 bases between. Germline values: CDR1 SNHLY, CDR2 FYNNEI. CDR3: CASVGRGDTEAFF. In DNA, the CDR3 is TGTGCCAGCGTAGGTAGGGGTGACACTGAAGCTTTCTTT.

V usage is TRBV10-3 and J usage is TRBJ2-7; no reliable D call. V was cut by 3 bases and J by 2 bases, with 11 bases left in between. From germline, CDR1 is ENHRY and CDR2 SYGVKD. This CDR3 is built from 14 residues. The CDR3 sequence: CAISESHRPYEQYF. In DNA form, the CDR3 reads TGTGCCATCAGTGAATCTCACAGACCCTACGAGCAGTACTTC.

This sequence joins TRBV25-1 and TRBJ2-2; 10 bases line up with TRBD1. After removal of 4 bases from V and 3 bases from J, the junction contained 5 bases not matched to a gene. The CDR3 sequence is 16 residues long. CDR1 and CDR2 from the germline V gene are MGHDK and SYGVNS. Here the CDR3 DNA reads TGTGCCAGCAGTGGTGGGACAGGGGCGTACACCGGGGAGCTGTTTTTT. Its protein is CASSGGTGAYTGELFF.

This clonotype was observed at least ten times. This chain links TRBV10-3 with TRBJ1-2; no reliable D call. This CDR3 comprises 11 residues. Trimming took off 11 bases at V and 4 bases at J, with 11 bases between the two ends. CDR1 and CDR2 from the germline V gene are ENHRY and SYGVKD. The CDR3 nucleotides are TGTGCCGTCACCAACGGCTATGGCTACACCTTC. Translation gives CAVTNGYGYTF.

This clonotype has a count of ten or more. The J gene is TRBJ2-5, the V gene TRBV10-1, with 7 bases matching TRBD1. V lost 9 bases, J lost 0 bases, and 7 bases stayed unmatched. Looked up from germline, CDR1 is WNHNN and CDR2 is SYGVQD (reference sequence). The CDR3 runs 14 residues. The CDR3 DNA reads TGCGCCAGTCCAGAAACAGGGGACCAAGAGACCCAGTACTTC. Residues: CASPETGDQETQYF.

The gene calls are TRBV25-1 and TRBJ1-1, with D maybe TRBD1 (5 bases). V lost 5 bases, J lost 10 bases, and 11 bases lay in between. The CDR3 covers 11 residues. Germline CDR1 is MGHDK and CDR2 is SYGVNS. CDR3 protein: CASSQGVTAFF. DNA for the CDR3: TGTGCCAGCAGTCAGGGCGTCACAGCTTTCTTT.

This clonotype has more than one count but fewer than ten. The genes are TRBV6-6 and TRBJ1-2, with 7 bases fitting TRBD1. V lost 2 bases to trimming and J lost 8 bases; unmatched junction nucleotides: 8. Germline assignment: CDR1 MNHNY and CDR2 SVGAGI (reference sequence). CDR3 length: 14 amino acids. Here the CDR3 DNA reads TGTGCCAGCAGTTACACCGGGGGAGGGGGCGGCTACACCTTC. Its translation: CASSYTGGGGGYTF.

The genes are TRBV7-2 and TRBJ1-2; D ambiguous. Per germline, CDR1 SGHTA and CDR2 FQGNSA. V was pared by 5 bases and J by 1 base, with 17 bases between. The CDR3 contains 16 residues. In nucleotides, the CDR3 is TGTGCCAGCAGCCAAGATCTGGGAGGGATTAACTATGGCTACACCTTC. This sequence encodes CASSQDLGGINYGYTF.

The chain carries TRBV7-9 and TRBJ2-6; possibly TRBD1 or TRBD2 for D (6 bases each). The germline V and J ends were trimmed by 4 bases and 4 bases, with 14 bases remaining between them. Looked up from germline, CDR1 is SEHNR and CDR2 is FQNEAQ (reference sequence). This CDR3 is 16 amino acids long. CDR3 nucleotides: TGTGCCAGCAGCTCACTCCCGGGGGCCGGGGCCAACGTCCTGACTTTC. Translated, it gives CASSSLPGAGANVLTF.

The chain carries TRBV30 and TRBJ1-5; no reliable D call. Trimming took off 3 bases at V and 0 bases at J, with 12 bases between the two ends. The CDR3 is 15 residues long. The germline V gene has CDR1 GTSNPN and CDR2 SVGIG (reference sequence). The CDR3 region has the DNA TGTGCCTGGAGCCACGTCGCTCGTAGCAATCAGCCCCAGCATTTT. It encodes CAWSHVARSNQPQHF.

Comments on this clonotype: This may be a read error: a much more frequent sequence differs by one nucleotide. The V and J genes are TRBV19 and TRBJ1-1; a weak D match, TRBD1 (5 bases). Germline V CDR1 and CDR2: LNHDA, SQIVND (reference sequence). This CDR3 has 15 residues. The CDR3 DNA follows: TGTGCCAGTAGTATTGCAGGGTTGGTGAACGCTGAAGCTTTCTTT. Protein product: CASSIAGLVNAEAFF.

This clonotype has more than one count but fewer than ten. This sequence joins TRBV11-1 and TRBJ2-7; 7 bases fit TRBD1. Losses at the gene ends were 7 bases for V and 0 bases for J; bases not matched to a gene: 6. Germline CDR1 reads SGHAT; CDR2 reads FQDESV (reference sequence). This CDR3 comprises 14 residues. In DNA, the CDR3 is TGTGCCAGCACCGAGACAGGGCTCTCCTACGAGCAGTACTTC. Protein sequence: CASTETGLSYEQYF.

The genes are TRBV19 and TRBJ1-1; the match to TRBD1 covers 8 bases. The CDR3 sequence is 14 residues long. Trimming removed 5 bases from V and 3 bases from J; junction bases left unmatched: 5. Per the germline V gene, CDR1 is LNHDA and CDR2 is SQIVND (reference sequence). CDR3 region: CASSGQGGYTEAFF. The CDR3 region has the DNA TGTGCCAGTAGTGGACAGGGTGGGTACACTGAAGCTTTCTTT.

J is TRBJ1-1 and V is TRBV7-9; 8 nucleotides align to TRBD1. The germline V gene has CDR1 SEHNR and CDR2 FQNEAQ (reference sequence). The V and J ends lost 9 bases and 9 bases, in that order; junction bases with no gene match: 9. This CDR3 contains 12 residues. The chain's CDR3 is CASSMGQEKAFF. In DNA, the CDR3 is TGTGCCAGTAGTATGGGACAGGAAAAAGCTTTCTTT.

At least ten counts were recorded for this clonotype. The chain joins TRBV11-2 to TRBJ2-2; no clear D. Germline CDR1 reads SGHAT; CDR2 reads FQNNGV. This CDR3 contains 14 residues. V was shortened by 5 bases and J by 7 bases, with 14 bases between the two germline ends. The CDR3 region is CASSVKASGGELFF. CDR3 nucleotides: TGTGCCAGCAGCGTTAAGGCCTCCGGCGGGGAGCTGTTTTTT.

On this clonotype itself: A much bigger clone sits one base away, suggesting this may be a read error. Here the CDR3 omits its conserved ending phenylalanine or tryptophan, so a read error is the likely source. The chain uses TRBV7-9 and TRBJ1-4; 10 nucleotides agree with TRBD1. This CDR3 contains 14 residues. The junction had 4 bases not matched to a gene; V was cut back by 5 bases and J by 7 bases. Germline-derived CDR1 and CDR2 are SEHNR and FQNEAQ (reference sequence). CDR3 residues: CASSAGQGIEKLFL. DNA for the CDR3: TGTGCCAGCAGCGCGGGACAGGGGATTGAAAAACTGTTTTTG.

The rearrangement links TRBV2 to TRBJ1-6; no definite D call. Trimming stripped 5 bases from V and 5 bases from J, with 16 bases between. The CDR3 contains 16 residues. Germline CDR1 reads SNHLY; CDR2 reads FYNNEI. The CDR3 DNA reads TGTGCCAGCAGTTCTCCTTTGAGATCCAATAATTCACCCCTCCACTTT. This encodes CASSSPLRSNNSPLHF.

The chain has TRBV15 and TRBJ1-2; D is unresolved. CDR1 is LNHNV, CDR2 YYDKDF, per germline (reference sequence). CDR3 size: 9 residues. Trimming pared 0 bases from V and 14 bases from J, leaving 4 bases between. CDR3 DNA sequence: TGTGCCACCAGCAGAGAGGGGACCTTC. Translating it yields CATSREGTF.

This clonotype was counted at least ten times. The chain has TRBV15 and TRBJ1-3, with D unresolved. CDR3 length: 15 amino acids. The ends were cut back, 0 bases at V and 0 bases at J, with 6 bases in the middle. CDR1 is LNHNV, CDR2 YYDKDF, per germline (reference sequence). The CDR3 DNA sequence: TGTGCCACCAGCAGAGAAGCAGTCTCTGGAAACACCATATATTTT. Its translation is CATSREAVSGNTIYF.

This chain uses TRBV12-3 or TRBV12-4 with TRBJ1-1; the D gene is possibly TRBD1 (5 bases). The germline V and J ends were trimmed by 4 bases and 6 bases, with 15 bases remaining between them. The CDR3 length is 14 residues. The CDR3 is CASSSWATASEAFF. In nucleotides, the CDR3 is TGTGCCAGCAGTTCATGGGCGACAGCGTCTGAAGCTTTCTTT.

On this clonotype itself: An end of the junction does not agree with germline; a read error may underlie this. V and J are TRBV7-2 and TRBJ1-4; D unresolved. Germline assignment: CDR1 SGHTA and CDR2 FQGNSA. The length of the CDR3 is 15 residues. The CDR3 bases are TGCGCCAGCAGCTCCTCAGGCGAAAATAATGAAAAACTGTTTTTT. It encodes CASSSSGENNEKLFF.

This clonotype was counted at least ten times. The chain uses TRBV7-2 and TRBJ1-4; unclear D gene. V lost 3 bases and J 5 bases, leaving 10 bases between the germline ends. Germline values: CDR1 SGHTA, CDR2 FQGNSA. This CDR3 region has 14 residues. The CDR3 loop reads CASSFPGVNEKLFF. CDR3 sequence (DNA): TGTGCCAGCAGCTTTCCGGGAGTGAATGAAAAACTGTTTTTT.

In nucleotides, the CDR3 is TGTGCCAGCAGTAGATCGGGCGGGGTTGAGACCCAGTACTTC. Residues: CASSRSGGVETQYF. The genes are TRBV12-3 or TRBV12-4 and TRBJ2-5, with D possibly matching TRBD2 (6 bases). The CDR3 is 14 residues long. Trimming stripped 5 bases from V and 5 bases from J, with 15 bases between.